These 3 T cell receptor beta chains came from one sample sequenced in a study of cytomegalovirus exposure and HLA in healthy donors. Amplification used 60 Vbeta primers and 13 Jbeta primers. TCRdb's table, derived via immunoSEQ multiplex PCR, lists solely in-frame clones and lacks some. The sample carries some 180,000 clones, roughly 13% recorded once. Sequencing used PBMCs. These receptors all come from a man over 45 in good health and CMV-seropositive.

The rearrangement links TRBV15 to TRBJ1-3; possible D gene TRBD1, 6 bases. Germline-derived CDR1 and CDR2 are LNHNV and YYDKDF (reference sequence). The CDR3 contains 17 residues. Trimming removed 2 bases at V and 0 bases at J, with 14 bases between. As DNA, the CDR3 is TGTGCCACCAGCAGATTGGACAGCCTAGACTCTGGAAACACCATATATTTT. Translating it yields CATSRLDSLDSGNTIYF. Full variable domain (outside the CDR3, taken from reference TRBV15 and TRBJ1-3): DAMVIQNPRYQVTQFGKPVTLSCSQTLNHNVMYWYQQKSSQAPKLLFHYYDKDFNNEADTPDNFQSRRPNTSFCFLDIRSPGLGDTAMYLCATSRLDSLDSGNTIYFGEGSWLTVV.

V and J are TRBV2 and TRBJ1-5; maybe TRBD1 (5 bases). The CDR3 runs 13 residues. Germline CDR1 and CDR2: SNHLY and FYNNEI. V lost 8 bases and J 4 bases, leaving 12 bases between the germline ends. The CDR3 nucleotides are TGTGCCAGCCGCTTGGACACTAATCAGCCCCAGCATTTT. Protein sequence: CASRLDTNQPQHF.

The table lists this clone with a few counts. This rearrangement joins TRBV7-2 to TRBJ2-7; TRBD2 agrees at 8 bases. Germline V gene lookup returns CDR1 SGHTA and CDR2 FQGNSA. The CDR3 is 14 amino acids. The V segment lost 3 bases and the J segment 4 bases; nucleotides outside the gene matches: 5. The CDR3 DNA is TGTGCCAGCAGCTTCGGGGGGGGCCAGTACGAGCAGTACGTC. Residues: CASSFGGGQYEQYV.